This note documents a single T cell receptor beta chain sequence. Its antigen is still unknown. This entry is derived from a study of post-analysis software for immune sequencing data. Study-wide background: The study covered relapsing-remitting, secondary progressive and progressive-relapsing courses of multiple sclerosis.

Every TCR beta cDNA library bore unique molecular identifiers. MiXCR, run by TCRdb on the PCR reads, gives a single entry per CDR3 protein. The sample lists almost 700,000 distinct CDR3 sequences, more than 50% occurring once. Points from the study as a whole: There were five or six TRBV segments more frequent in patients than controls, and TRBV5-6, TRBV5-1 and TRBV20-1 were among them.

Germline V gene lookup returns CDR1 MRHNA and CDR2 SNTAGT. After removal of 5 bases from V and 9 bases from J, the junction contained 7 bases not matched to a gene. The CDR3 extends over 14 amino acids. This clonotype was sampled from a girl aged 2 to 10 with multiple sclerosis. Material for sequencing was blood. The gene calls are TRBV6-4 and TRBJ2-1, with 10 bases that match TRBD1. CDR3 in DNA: TGTGCCAGCAGTCACCGGACAGGGGGTAGTGAGCAGTTCTTC. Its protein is CASSHRTGGSEQFF.